Below, one TCR beta chain is given with its context. Other DNA sequences from this sample encode an identical CDR3 as well. This record belongs to a study of cytomegalovirus exposure and HLA in healthy donors. The PCR made use of 60 Vbeta and 13 Jbeta primers. Methods used by the authors: Later reanalysis found approximately 76 million unique TCR beta chains, roughly 9.9 million of them shared. Assay: immunoSEQ multiplex PCR; the TCRdb copy retains only in-frame clones and omits some. Clone size and V and J calls were adopted from that table, with D and trimming inferred from the DNA. Here the sample spans over 100,000 clones, around 76% being singletons. The specimen was PBMCs. This TCR was recovered from a male donor in good health and CMV-seronegative.

The CDR3 DNA sequence: TGTGCCAGCAGCTTGGGGGGGGAGCGCGAGCAGTACTTC. Protein product: CASSLGGEREQYF. The rearrangement joins TRBV7-9 to TRBJ2-7; 7 nucleotides align to TRBD2. From germline, CDR1 is SEHNR and CDR2 FQNEAQ (reference sequence). Germline trimming cut 3 bases from V and 6 bases from J; bases unmatched to any gene: 5. CDR3 size: 13 residues.